The rows below give T cell receptor beta chains drawn from one sample of a study of blood T cell repertoires in COVID-19. TCRdb keeps only in-frame clones here, not all; method: immunoSEQ multiplex PCR. The sample includes around 64,000 clones, roughly 90% of them seen just once. Source material: peripheral blood. These receptors all come from a man aged 30 to 45 with acute or convalescent COVID-19. CDR3s leave out the opening cysteine and the closing phenylalanine or tryptophan. Fields, in order: CDR3 protein, CDR3 length, V gene, J gene, D gene. A D gene is named only where the DNA matches it firmly.

AWSNVAGDQPQH	12	TRBV30	TRBJ1-5	.
AWKAGASNQPQH	12	TRBV30	TRBJ1-5	.
ASSLAGLEYEQF	12	TRBV7-2	TRBJ2-1	TRBD2
ASSLGATGQETQY	13	TRBV7-9	TRBJ2-5	.
ASSLWTAYRAQY	12	TRBV5-6	TRBJ2-5	.
ASSLFGGRDYEQY	13	TRBV11-2	TRBJ2-7	.
ASMVARSNTEAF	12	TRBV19	TRBJ1-1	.
ASSINGQANTEAF	13	TRBV19	TRBJ1-1	TRBD1
ASSYGGGGYEQY	12	TRBV6-2/TRBV6-3	TRBJ2-7	.
ASSFQGSYGYT	11	TRBV12-3/TRBV12-4	TRBJ1-2	.
ASSLGGTRRNNEQF	14	TRBV11-2	TRBJ2-1	.
ASSFLRSAGGLRGYT	15	TRBV11-2	TRBJ1-2	TRBD1
ASSQERRSYEQY	12	TRBV4-2	TRBJ2-7	.
ASTLGGEPRQPQH	13	TRBV19	TRBJ1-5	.
ASSLGAEYQPQH	12	TRBV6-6	TRBJ1-5	.
ASSSRRSATNEKLF	14	TRBV19	TRBJ1-4	.
ASSPTATSGRAGEQF	15	TRBV5-1	TRBJ2-1	TRBD2
ASSQIDSSEAF	11	TRBV14	TRBJ1-1	.
ATSESGLAGADTQY	14	TRBV24-1	TRBJ2-3	TRBD2
ASSEAGPGNYGYT	13	TRBV6-1	TRBJ1-2	.
ASNEGSRGRTQY	12	TRBV19	TRBJ2-5	.
ASSLLDRGQETQY	13	TRBV5-4	TRBJ2-5	TRBD1